The 3 T cell receptor beta chains given below trace back to one sample, sequenced in a study of OX40 agonist ivuxolimab in advanced cancers. The repertoire was sequenced with immunoSEQ multiplex PCR; TCRdb's copy has only in-frame clones and lacks some. The table has tens of thousands of clones, 89% seen once. The sample in question was CD4+ or CD8+ T cells sorted from blood, obtained in a trial of the OX40 agonist ivuxolimab. Receptors were obtained from an adult with an advanced solid tumor such as melanoma, head and neck, liver or kidney cancer.

Here the CDR3 reads CASSDPKAGDTEAFF. CDR3 nucleotides: TGTGCCAGCAGTGATCCAAAGGCCGGGGACACTGAAGCTTTCTTT. The chain joins TRBV25-1 to TRBJ1-1; D is unclear. CDR1 is MGHDK and CDR2 is SYGVNS in the germline V gene. Trimming pared 3 bases from V and 3 bases from J, leaving 14 bases between. The CDR3 is made up of 15 amino acids.

The chain recombines TRBV7-9 with TRBJ2-4; the match to TRBD1 covers 8 bases. Germline trimming cut 1 base from V and 1 base from J; bases unmatched to any gene: 6. CDR3 size: 17 residues. Germline V lookup: CDR1 SEHNR, CDR2 FQNEAQ (reference sequence). This chain's CDR3 is CASSLGTAGGAKNIQYF. The CDR3 DNA follows: TGTGCCAGCAGCTTAGGGACCGCAGGGGGCGCCAAAAACATTCAGTACTTC. The full variable domain, its missing parts supplied by reference TRBV7-9 and TRBJ2-4, is DTGVSQNPRHKITKRGQNVTFRCDPISEHNRLYWYRQTLGQGPEFLTYFQNEAQLEKSRLLSDRFSAERPKGSFSTLEIQRTEQGDSAMYLCASSLGTAGGAKNIQYFGAGTRLSVL.

The CDR3 spells CASSVESSQNEQFF. CDR3 DNA: TGTGCCAGCAGCGTAGAGTCCTCCCAAAATGAGCAGTTCTTC. The rearrangement joins TRBV13 to TRBJ2-1; D gene ambiguous. Germline CDR1 is PRHDT and CDR2 is FYEKMQ (reference sequence). The CDR3 is made up of 14 amino acids. V gave up 5 bases and J gave up 7 bases, with 15 bases separating them.